One sample yielded the 12 T cell receptor beta chains listed below, sequenced in a study of T cell responses to AZD1222 COVID-19 vaccine. TCRdb's table, derived via immunoSEQ multiplex PCR, lists solely in-frame clones and lacks some. Here the sample spans some 160,000 clones, 85% to 95% being singletons. Sequencing was performed on peripheral blood, taken on day 0 of AZD1222 vaccination. All receptors derive from an adult in good health.

The chain uses TRBV19 and TRBJ1-5; tentatively, D is TRBD1 (5 bases). V lost 6 bases and J 5 bases, leaving 17 bases between the germline ends. The germline V gene has CDR1 LNHDA and CDR2 SQIVND (reference sequence). CDR3 length equals 15 residues. This CDR3 is CASSLRGAAYQPQHF. The CDR3 bases are TGTGCCAGTAGCTTGCGAGGGGCCGCATATCAGCCCCAGCATTTT. The full variable domain, with the rest looked up from reference TRBV19 and TRBJ1-5, is DGGITQSPKYLFRKEGQNVTLSCEQNLNHDAMYWYRQDPGQGLRLIYYSQIVNDFQKGDIAEGYSVSREKKESFPLTVTSAQKNPTAFYLCASSLRGAAYQPQHFGDGTRLSIL.

The rearrangement joins TRBV5-4 to TRBJ1-6; TRBD1 is a possible D gene (5 bases). V gave up 4 bases and J gave up 13 bases, with 18 bases separating them. The CDR3 length is 14 residues. The germline V gene has CDR1 SGHNT and CDR2 YYREEE (reference sequence). CDR3 amino acids: CASSQNSGGDPLHF. In DNA, the CDR3 is TGTGCCAGCAGCCAGAACAGTGGGGGGGATCCCCTCCACTTT.

The rearrangement uses TRBV2 and TRBJ1-1; D unresolved. CDR3 length: 14 residues. The ends were cut back, 6 bases at V and 0 bases at J, with 11 bases in the middle. CDR1 is SNHLY, CDR2 FYNNEI, per germline. The CDR3 reads CASSRLPMNTEAFF. For the CDR3, the DNA is TGTGCCAGCAGCCGACTTCCCATGAACACTGAAGCTTTCTTT.

This chain connects TRBV6-5 to TRBJ1-5; D is unresolved. Trimming shortened V by 6 bases and J by 11 bases, and 23 bases separated the two germline ends. Germline CDR1 reads MNHEY; CDR2 reads SVGAGI. The CDR3 contains 15 residues. CDR3 residues: CASRRAYPTFGAQHF. The CDR3 DNA sequence: TGTGCCAGCAGGCGGGCCTACCCCACCTTTGGGGCCCAGCATTTT.

The genes are TRBV12-3 or TRBV12-4 and TRBJ1-2; TRBD1 aligns across 7 bases. Losses at the gene ends were 4 bases for V and 10 bases for J; bases not matched to a gene: 6. The CDR3 length is 12 residues. In nucleotides, the CDR3 is TGTGCCAGCAGTTCTCTAACAGGGGTCTACACCTTC. The encoded protein is CASSSLTGVYTF.

J is TRBJ1-2 and V is TRBV12-3 or TRBV12-4; 8 bases are shared with TRBD1. The V and J ends lost 6 bases and 7 bases, in that order; junction bases with no gene match: 4. This CDR3 has 12 amino acids. The CDR3 DNA reads as TGTGCCAGCAGCCCAGGGGGCGGTGGCTACACCTTC. The encoded protein is CASSPGGGGYTF.

Only one count was recorded for this clone. V usage is TRBV3-1 (or the pseudogene TRBV3-2) and J usage is TRBJ2-1; 8 bases fit TRBD2. CDR1 is LGHDT, CDR2 YNNKEL, per germline (reference sequence). This CDR3 is built from 16 residues. With 0 bases clipped from V and 8 bases from J, the junction kept 9 bases outside the gene matches. The CDR3 sequence: CASSQDLSGGLDEQFF. CDR3 DNA: TGTGCCAGCAGCCAAGATTTATCGGGGGGGCTCGATGAGCAGTTCTTC.

This clone was recorded a few times. V is TRBV3-1 (or the pseudogene TRBV3-2) and J is TRBJ2-5; no clear D gene. CDR1 and CDR2 from the germline V gene are LGHDT and YNNKEL (reference sequence). V lost 4 bases, J lost 4 bases, and 19 bases lay in between. The CDR3 loop spans 16 amino acids. DNA of the CDR3: TGTGCCAGCAGCCCCCGTGATGGCGGCCCGGCAGAGACCCAGTACTTC. It is translated as CASSPRDGGPAETQYF.

This chain links TRBV7-5 with TRBJ2-1; TRBD1, as called in the table, went unchecked against the DNA. TRBV7-5 is a pseudogene. This CDR3 has 20 residues. The CDR3 sequence is CARSYPPGQGAQSSYNEQFF. Written as DNA, the CDR3 is TGTGCCAGAAGCTACCCACCTGGACAGGGGGCCCAAAGCTCCTACAATGAGCAGTTCTTC.

The chain couples TRBV7-9 to TRBJ1-5, with 7 bases fitting TRBD1. The germline CDR1 and CDR2 sequences are SEHNR and FQNEAQ (reference sequence). The CDR3 runs to 15 residues. The V and J ends lost 1 base and 3 bases, in that order; junction bases with no gene match: 3. The CDR3 DNA sequence: TGTGCCAGCAGCTTAGGGGACAGAGACAATCAGCCCCAGCATTTT. Residues: CASSLGDRDNQPQHF.

The chain couples TRBV18 to TRBJ1-5; 9 bases match TRBD1. The CDR3 consists of 19 residues. The germline CDR1 and CDR2 sequences are KGHSH and LQKENI. The J segment lost 0 bases and the V segment lost 6 bases, leaving 15 bases of the junction unmatched. The CDR3 sequence: CASSPPGQGFGGSNQPQHF. The CDR3 region has the DNA TGTGCCAGCTCGCCCCCGGGACAGGGATTTGGTGGTAGCAATCAGCCCCAGCATTTT.

The chain carries TRBV9 and TRBJ1-2, with unresolved D. CDR1 is SGDLS and CDR2 is YYNGEE in the germline V gene. This CDR3 contains 17 residues. Trimming removed 0 bases from V and 1 base from J, with 16 bases in between. CDR3 sequence (DNA): TGTGCCAGCAGCGTAGGTTTGACCCGAAGCTATAACTATGGCTACACCTTC. The encoded protein is CASSVGLTRSYNYGYTF.